This T cell receptor beta chain derives from a study of CD8 T cells in ankylosing spondylitis listed by TCRdb under 2017. In the study overall: To find TCR variants linked to disease, the study profiled T cell receptor beta repertoires in ankylosing spondylitis patients and healthy donors. Samples of peripheral blood were taken, and for ankylosing spondylitis patients, synovial fluid was collected as well. The whole study cohort included over 85 healthy donors and 25 ankylosing spondylitis patients. Study-wide conclusions, independent of this receptor: The disease-linked clones were reported to be significantly enriched in matched synovial fluid samples from ankylosing spondylitis patients. In peripheral blood, the disease-linked clones were found at relatively low frequencies and had a CD8+ phenotype. Some TCR beta motif variants had previously been reported in synovial fluid and blood of reactive arthritis patients, which suggested common disease-initiation mechanisms. Blood from ankylosing spondylitis patients appeared to be characterized by a TCR beta motif composed of 7 to 9 highly homologous amino acid variants.

V and J are truncated by 3 bases and 0 bases respectively, leaving an intervening sequence of 9 bases. Reading the germline V gene (reference sequence) gives CDR1 SEHNR and CDR2 FQNEAQ. The CDR3 measures 15 amino acids from cysteine to phenylalanine. Only the CDR3 region is kept as DNA, spanning 45 bases read in frame from base 1. In regard to this clonotype: This receptor's antigen is unknown. No much larger clone is present one base from it, and per-base qualities are unavailable.

Instrument on record: Illumina HiSeq 2500. Quantitative 5'-RACE with molecular barcodes was the method used to prepare the TCR beta libraries. As for the original processing: Disease-linked TCR variants were identified with a new computational method built on a probabilistic model of VDJ rearrangement. TCRdb reran the public reads through fastp at Q25 and MiXCR, keeping productive beta chains. Entries that share a CDR3 protein sequence are merged under the most common genes and DNA. TCRdb, rather than the study authors, made the V and J calls. The sample contains some 130,000 distinct CDR3 sequences, around 7.9% of them found a single time. 9.5% to 15% of the sample belongs to the ten largest clones.

The V and J genes are TRBV7-9 and TRBJ2-1, with the D gene call left open. The receptor was isolated from a female donor with ankylosing spondylitis or in good health (not recorded which). Sequencing input: blood, either unsorted or a sorted T cell fraction (not recorded which). The DNA sequence is given as TGTGCCAGCAGCTTGCAGCCAAGCTCCTACAATGAGCAGTTCTTC. It codes for CASSLQPSSYNEQFF. This CDR3, with the reference TRBV7-9 and TRBJ2-1 proteins standing in past its ends, gives the full variable domain DTGVSQNPRHKITKRGQNVTFRCDPISEHNRLYWYRQTLGQGPEFLTYFQNEAQLEKSRLLSDRFSAERPKGSFSTLEIQRTEQGDSAMYLCASSLQPSSYNEQFFGPGTRLTVL.